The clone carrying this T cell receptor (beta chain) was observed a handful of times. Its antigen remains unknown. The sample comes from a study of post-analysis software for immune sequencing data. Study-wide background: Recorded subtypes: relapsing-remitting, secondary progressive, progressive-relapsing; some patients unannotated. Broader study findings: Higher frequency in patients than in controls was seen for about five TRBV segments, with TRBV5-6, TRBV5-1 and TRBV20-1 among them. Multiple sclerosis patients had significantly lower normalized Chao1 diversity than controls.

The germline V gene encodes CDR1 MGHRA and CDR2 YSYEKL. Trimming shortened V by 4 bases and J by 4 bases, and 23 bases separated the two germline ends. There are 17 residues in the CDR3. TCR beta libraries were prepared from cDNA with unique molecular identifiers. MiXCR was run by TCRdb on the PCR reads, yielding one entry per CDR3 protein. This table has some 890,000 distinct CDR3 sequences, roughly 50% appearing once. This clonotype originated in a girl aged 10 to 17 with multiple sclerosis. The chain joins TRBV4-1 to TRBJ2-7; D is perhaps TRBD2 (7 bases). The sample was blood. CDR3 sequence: CASSPKTTTGGKYEQYF. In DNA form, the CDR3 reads TGCGCCAGCAGCCCAAAGACTACGACGGGGGGCAAGTACGAGCAGTACTTC.